The clone carrying this T cell receptor (beta chain) was counted at least ten times. The data are from a study of blood T cell repertoires in COVID-19. On the study more broadly: Italy, Spain and the United States were the sources of the convalescent and acute COVID-19 samples. Sources were T cells, B-cell-depleted T cells, or PBMCs; the material itself was cDNA or gDNA.

Followed longitudinally, the Seattle patients had been enrolled during active infection. Authors' analysis steps: By means of reference gene primer amplification, nucleated cell counts were estimated. The table came from immunoSEQ multiplex PCR; TCRdb's copy has only in-frame clones and leaves some out. From that table come the V and J calls and clone size; the DNA was used to work out D and trimming. The sample lists 100,000 to 150,000 clones, about 70% occurring once. Material for sequencing was peripheral blood. The source is a man older than 75 with COVID-19, enrolled during active disease.

CDR3 nucleotides: TGTGCCAGCTCACCACCCCCCCCGTACAGGGGAGCTTTCTTT. Its protein is CASSPPPPYRGAFF. This chain joins TRBV18 and TRBJ1-1, with 7 bases aligning to TRBD1. After removal of 0 bases from V and 10 bases from J, the junction contained 8 bases not matched to a gene. Germline V gene data show CDR1 as KGHSH and CDR2 as LQKENI. The CDR3 length is 14 residues.